These T cell receptor beta chains were read from a single sample in a study of immune evolution from preneoplasia to lung adenocarcinoma. Sequencing used immunoSEQ multiplex PCR; TCRdb keeps in-frame clones, though not all of them. The repertoire consists of some 15,000 clones, with approximately 81% occurring once and the leading ten covering approximately 4.2%. The specimen sequenced was FFPE minimally invasive lung adenocarcinoma tissue. All receptors come from a person aged 70 to 85 with lung adenocarcinoma. Both conserved end residues are part of each CDR3. Fields, in order: J gene, clone size, D gene, V gene, CDR3 protein. The D gene is left open where the match is weak. Some rows have no size entry. The others give once, few or many, or a class for an expanded clone.

>TRBJ2-7|-|-|TRBV7-6
CASSLPTGPTHEQYF
>TRBJ2-3|-|-|TRBV7-9
CASSLVGDTDTQYF
>TRBJ2-3|few|TRBD2|TRBV14
CASSLREWGDTQYF
>TRBJ2-1|few|TRBD2|TRBV19
CASSMISGLGGEQFF
>TRBJ2-5|-|-|TRBV30
CAWGEQRQETQYF
>TRBJ1-2|-|-|TRBV4-1
CASSLDRFNYGYTF
>TRBJ2-3|-|-|TRBV29-1
CSVGTSTDTQYF
>TRBJ1-1|-|TRBD1|TRBV6-1
CASSPGQGAGTEAFF
>TRBJ1-5|-|TRBD1|TRBV28
CASSLGTGRRPDQPQHF
>TRBJ2-4|-|TRBD1|TRBV28
CASSPTGTGAAKNIQYF
>TRBJ1-5|-|-|TRBV6-1
CASSEALFSNQPQHF
>TRBJ2-5|once|-|TRBV29-1
CSVVPEKETQYF
>TRBJ2-7|-|-|TRBV2
CASVGGYEQYF
>TRBJ2-3|-|TRBD2|TRBV30
CAWSRGADTQYF
>TRBJ1-2|-|-|TRBV12-2
CASRSAPGDNYGYTF
>TRBJ1-2|-|-|TRBV28
CASSYRRTPYGYTF
>TRBJ2-5|-|-|TRBV28
CASSRGGQETQYF
>TRBJ1-2|-|TRBD1|TRBV5-1
CASSLAGGYGYTF
>TRBJ1-2|once|-|TRBV2
CASTGDNYGYTF
>TRBJ2-3|-|TRBD2|TRBV11-1
CASTPSSGRASCTDTQYF
>TRBJ2-5|-|TRBD2|TRBV5-1
CASSLTSGGIEKQETQYF
>TRBJ1-4|-|-|TRBV6-1
CASSEWDEKLFF
>TRBJ2-7|few|TRBD2|TRBV14
CASSLLMAGPGGSYEQYF
>TRBJ2-1|-|TRBD2|TRBV30
CACSGGGHEQFF
>TRBJ2-2|-|TRBD1|TRBV30
CAWSHRGEGTRELFF
>TRBJ2-7|once|-|TRBV5-4
CASSLGRDSSYEQYF
>TRBJ1-2|-|-|TRBV25-1
CASLGLEYGYTF
>TRBJ1-3|-|-|TRBV5-4
CASSQVGGNTIYF
>TRBJ2-3|-|-|TRBV19
CASSMGLGGDTQYF
>TRBJ2-2|-|-|TRBV29-1
CSVEPDTGELFF
>TRBJ2-7|-|TRBD2|TRBV9
CASSQGLAGGPIYEQYF
>TRBJ1-2|few|-|TRBV11-3
CASSLESRGSHGYTF
>TRBJ2-5|-|-|TRBV19
CASSIGALQETQYF
>TRBJ2-5|few|-|TRBV4-2
CASSQDGASPRRGETQYF
>TRBJ2-3|-|-|TRBV29-1
CSVGQGTLTDTQYF
>TRBJ2-3|-|-|TRBV11-3
CASSLDRPLSQRTDTQYF
>TRBJ1-6|-|-|TRBV5-5
CASRKDSSSSYNSPLHF